This T cell receptor (beta chain) appears in the sequencing data of a study of T cells in Graves' hyperthyroidism and ophthalmopathy. RNA transcripts provided the source from which TCR beta CDR3 regions were amplified. HTBI primers were employed in a first-round RT-PCR of the TCR CDR3. From the multiplex PCR reads, TCRdb called clonotypes with MiXCR, one entry per CDR3 protein. The repertoire holds 600,000 to 650,000 distinct CDR3 sequences, with roughly 15% as singletons. This clonotype was picked up many times. Newly diagnosed patients aged 18 to 65 had hyperthyroidism of under 2 months' duration. Sequenced: blood. This receptor was obtained from a woman in her 30s with Graves' hyperthyroidism.

The CDR3 spells CASSPAGLAINNEQFF. In DNA form, the CDR3 reads TGTGCCAGCAGCCCTGCGGGACTAGCTATTAACAATGAGCAGTTCTTC. The chain links TRBV28 to TRBJ2-1, with 9 bases lining up with TRBD2. J gave up 5 bases and V 6 bases, and 11 bases lay outside the gene matches. Germline V CDR1 and CDR2: MDHEN, SYDVKM. The CDR3 covers 16 residues.